The 5 T cell receptor beta chains presented below share a single source sample, sequenced in a study of Graves' ophthalmopathy and Graves' hyperthyroidism. RNA transcripts yielded amplified TCR beta CDR3 regions. In the first round, RT-PCR was carried out with HTBI primers, and a multiplex PCR formed the second round. TCRdb itself ran the multiplex PCR reads through MiXCR, one entry per CDR3 protein. This table has over a million distinct CDR3 sequences, about two fifths appearing once. The sequenced sample consisted of peripheral blood or thyroid tissue (not recorded which). The receptors stem from an adult man with Graves' hyperthyroidism.

This clonotype occurred a few times. CDR3 in amino acids: CASSESAGFPGYTF. In DNA form, the CDR3 reads TGCGCCAGCAGTGAGTCCGCAGGGTTTCCTGGCTACACCTTC. This chain links TRBV10-2 with TRBJ1-2, with TRBD1 as a possible D gene (5 bases). This CDR3 spans 14 amino acids. CDR1 is WSHSY, CDR2 SAAADI, per germline. Trimming pared 0 bases from V and 7 bases from J, leaving 12 bases between.

There are many counts of this clonotype. The rearrangement joins TRBV7-9 to TRBJ1-2; 7 bases map to TRBD1. The trim removed 3 bases at V and 2 bases at J, leaving 6 bases unmatched. This CDR3 contains 15 residues. Looked up from germline, CDR1 is SEHNR and CDR2 is FQNEAQ (reference sequence). The CDR3 reads CASSFSTGNNYGYTF. DNA for the CDR3: TGTGCCAGCAGCTTTTCGACAGGGAACAACTATGGCTACACCTTC.

This clonotype appeared many times. Here the CDR3 DNA reads TGTGCCAGCAGCTTAGTGGGCGGGGACAGCTCCTACGAGCAGTACTTC. The encoded protein is CASSLVGGDSSYEQYF. The chain is built from TRBV7-6 and TRBJ2-7, with D possibly being TRBD1 (7 bases). CDR1 SGHVS and CDR2 FNYEAQ come from the germline V gene. This CDR3 region has 16 residues. Trimming shortened V by 1 base and J by 0 bases, and 13 bases separated the two germline ends.

Worth noting for this clonotype: The missing conserved phenylalanine or tryptophan at the end of this CDR3 makes a read error likely. The DNA is left out, because the CDR3 cannot be placed on it with certainty; the CDR3 is given as TCRdb lists it. CDR3 amino acids: CSARDVPS. The chain uses TRBV20-1 and TRBJ2-7. Looked up from germline, CDR1 is DFQATT and CDR2 is SNEGSKA (reference sequence). The CDR3 spans 8 residues, counting both ends.

This clonotype came up many times. In nucleotides, the CDR3 is TGCGCCAGCAGCTTGGTTCGAGTGCTGAGCTCTGGAAACACCATATATTTT. As protein: CASSLVRVLSSGNTIYF. J is TRBJ1-3 and V is TRBV5-1, with D unclear. Germline loops: CDR1 SGHRS, CDR2 YFSETQ. The V end was cut by 0 bases, the J end by 0 bases, with 13 bases between. CDR3 length equals 17 residues.